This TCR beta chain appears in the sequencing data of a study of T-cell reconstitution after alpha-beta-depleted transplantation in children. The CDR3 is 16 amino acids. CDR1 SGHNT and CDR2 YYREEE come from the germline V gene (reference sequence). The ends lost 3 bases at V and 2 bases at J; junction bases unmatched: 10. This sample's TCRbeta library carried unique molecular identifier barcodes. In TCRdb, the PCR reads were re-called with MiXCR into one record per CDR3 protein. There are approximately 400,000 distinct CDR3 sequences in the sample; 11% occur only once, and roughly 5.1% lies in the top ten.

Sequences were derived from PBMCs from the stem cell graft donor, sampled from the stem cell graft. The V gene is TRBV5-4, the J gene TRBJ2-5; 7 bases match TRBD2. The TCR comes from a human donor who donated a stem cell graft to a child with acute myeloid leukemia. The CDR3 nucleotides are TGTGCCAGCAGCTCCCCCTATCCTAGCGGTCAAGAGACCCAGTACTTC. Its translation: CASSSPYPSGQETQYF.